Listed below are T cell receptor beta chains from one sample, sequenced in a study of human T cells and chemical hapten exposure. TCRdb passed the RACE reads through MiXCR, listing each CDR3 protein once. The sample includes fewer than 200,000 distinct CDR3 sequences, 20% to 25% of them seen just once. The sample was whole blood, taken in connection with sensitization to the hapten diphenylcyclopropenone (DPC). Receptors were obtained from a woman aged 50 to 60 with alopecia areata. Some clones in this sample may be carry-over from other donors' samples. Each CDR3 is given with its conserved first and last residue. The order of the fields is CDR3 DNA, CDR3 protein, J gene, V gene, D gene, CDR3 length, clone size. The D gene is left open where the match is weak. The size of a clone is reported for some rows only, either as once, few or many, or as a class for expanded clones.

CDR3 DNA: TGTGCCAGCAGTCCGTCAAGCAATCAGCCCCAGCATTTT
CDR3 protein: CASSPSSNQPQHF
J gene: TRBJ1-5
V gene: TRBV12-3/TRBV12-4
D gene: -
CDR3 length: 13
clone size: few

CDR3 DNA: TGCGCCAGCAGCTTGAGTAGCGGGTGGAGCTCCTACAATGAGCAGTTCTTC
CDR3 protein: CASSLSSGWSSYNEQFF
J gene: TRBJ2-1
V gene: TRBV5-1
D gene: TRBD2
CDR3 length: 17
clone size: -

CDR3 DNA: TGTGCCAGCAGCGCACAGACTAGTTTGATCTACGAGCAGTACTTC
CDR3 protein: CASSAQTSLIYEQYF
J gene: TRBJ2-7
V gene: TRBV7-2
D gene: -
CDR3 length: 15
clone size: -

CDR3 DNA: TGTGCCAGCAGCTTAGTTCCCCACTCTGGAAACACCATATATTTT
CDR3 protein: CASSLVPHSGNTIYF
J gene: TRBJ1-3
V gene: TRBV7-8
D gene: -
CDR3 length: 15
clone size: few

CDR3 DNA: TGCAGTGCTAGGTCTGGGTTGGGGATCCACGAGCAGTACTTC
CDR3 protein: CSARSGLGIHEQYF
J gene: TRBJ2-7
V gene: TRBV20-1
D gene: -
CDR3 length: 14
clone size: -

CDR3 DNA: TGCGCCAGCAGCCCCACACTCGGAAACAATGAGCAGTTCTTC
CDR3 protein: CASSPTLGNNEQFF
J gene: TRBJ2-1
V gene: TRBV5-1
D gene: -
CDR3 length: 14
clone size: -

CDR3 DNA: TGCAGTGCTAGACCCCGGGACAGGGTGTCCCACGAGCAGTACTTC
CDR3 protein: CSARPRDRVSHEQYF
J gene: TRBJ2-7
V gene: TRBV20-1
D gene: TRBD1
CDR3 length: 15
clone size: -

CDR3 DNA: TGTGCCAGCAGCTTCACCGGGACAGCCACCGAGCAGTACTTC
CDR3 protein: CASSFTGTATEQYF
J gene: TRBJ2-7
V gene: TRBV9
D gene: TRBD1
CDR3 length: 14
clone size: -

CDR3 DNA: TGTGCCATTTCCCGGGACTACAACAATGAGCAGTTCTTC
CDR3 protein: CAISRDYNNEQFF
J gene: TRBJ2-1
V gene: TRBV15
D gene: TRBD2
CDR3 length: 13
clone size: -

CDR3 DNA: TGTGCCAGCAGCTTAGAGGCTAGCTCCAATGAGCAGTTCTTC
CDR3 protein: CASSLEASSNEQFF
J gene: TRBJ2-1
V gene: TRBV7-9
D gene: -
CDR3 length: 14
clone size: -

CDR3 DNA: TGTGCCAGCTCGTCGCAGGGACAAGAGACCCAGTACTTC
CDR3 protein: CASSSQGQETQYF
J gene: TRBJ2-5
V gene: TRBV18
D gene: -
CDR3 length: 13
clone size: few

CDR3 DNA: TGTGCCTGGAGTTGGTCGGCCGCCCTAAGTCACGAGCAGTACTTC
CDR3 protein: CAWSWSAALSHEQYF
J gene: TRBJ2-7
V gene: TRBV30
D gene: -
CDR3 length: 15
clone size: few

CDR3 DNA: TGTGCCAGCAGTTCACATCCGGGCCCGAGCTCCTACGAGCAGTACTTC
CDR3 protein: CASSSHPGPSSYEQYF
J gene: TRBJ2-7
V gene: TRBV28
D gene: -
CDR3 length: 16
clone size: few

CDR3 DNA: TGCGCCAGCAGCGCCTGGGACACCTTGGGGACCGGGGAGCTGTTTTTT
CDR3 protein: CASSAWDTLGTGELFF
J gene: TRBJ2-2
V gene: TRBV5-1
D gene: -
CDR3 length: 16
clone size: -

CDR3 DNA: TGTGCCAGCAGCTTGGATTTAGCGGGAATTGATGAGCAGTTCTTC
CDR3 protein: CASSLDLAGIDEQFF
J gene: TRBJ2-1
V gene: TRBV5-6
D gene: TRBD2
CDR3 length: 15
clone size: few

CDR3 DNA: TGTGCCAGCAGCTTAGTCACCTTCAATGAGCAGTTCTTC
CDR3 protein: CASSLVTFNEQFF
J gene: TRBJ2-1
V gene: TRBV7-2
D gene: -
CDR3 length: 13
clone size: -

CDR3 DNA: TGTGCCAGCAGCTCCCCGGGGAGCGCCAAAAACATTCAGTACTTC
CDR3 protein: CASSSPGSAKNIQYF
J gene: TRBJ2-4
V gene: TRBV27
D gene: -
CDR3 length: 15
clone size: -

CDR3 DNA: TGTGCCAGCAGCTGGGACGGCCCCGGGGAGCTGTTTTTT
CDR3 protein: CASSWDGPGELFF
J gene: TRBJ2-2
V gene: TRBV3-1
D gene: -
CDR3 length: 13
clone size: -

CDR3 DNA: TGCGCCAGCAGTGAGGGCCAATACAATGAGCAGTTCTTC
CDR3 protein: CASSEGQYNEQFF
J gene: TRBJ2-1
V gene: TRBV10-2
D gene: -
CDR3 length: 13
clone size: few

CDR3 DNA: TGTGCCAGCAGTGAACGAGGGGGGCTTAGGGCCTACAATGAGCAGTTCTTC
CDR3 protein: CASSERGGLRAYNEQFF
J gene: TRBJ2-1
V gene: TRBV25-1
D gene: -
CDR3 length: 17
clone size: -

CDR3 DNA: TGCAGTGCTAGAGGGGTGGCGAACACTGAAGCTTTCTTT
CDR3 protein: CSARGVANTEAFF
J gene: TRBJ1-1
V gene: TRBV20-1
D gene: -
CDR3 length: 13
clone size: -

CDR3 DNA: TGCAGCGTTAGTCAGGGAAGCAATCAGCCCCAGCATTTT
CDR3 protein: CSVSQGSNQPQHF
J gene: TRBJ1-5
V gene: TRBV29-1
D gene: -
CDR3 length: 13
clone size: few

CDR3 DNA: TGTGCCAGCAGCGTACAGGGCGGCTATGGCTACACCTTC
CDR3 protein: CASSVQGGYGYTF
J gene: TRBJ1-2
V gene: TRBV9
D gene: -
CDR3 length: 13
clone size: many

CDR3 DNA: TGTGCCAGCAGCTCGGATATCCAAGAGACCCAGTACTTC
CDR3 protein: CASSSDIQETQYF
J gene: TRBJ2-5
V gene: TRBV9
D gene: -
CDR3 length: 13
clone size: few

CDR3 DNA: TGTGCCAGCAAGGAACTGGATAATGAGCAGTTCTTC
CDR3 protein: CASKELDNEQFF
J gene: TRBJ2-1
V gene: TRBV2
D gene: -
CDR3 length: 12
clone size: few

CDR3 DNA: TGTGCCAGCAGCTCTAGCGGGGCCGCTCCCGGGGAGCTGTTTTTT
CDR3 protein: CASSSSGAAPGELFF
J gene: TRBJ2-2
V gene: TRBV11-2
D gene: TRBD2
CDR3 length: 15
clone size: -

CDR3 DNA: TGTGCCAGCAGCCCTTTAACTAGCGGGAGTTACTACGAGCAGTACTTC
CDR3 protein: CASSPLTSGSYYEQYF
J gene: TRBJ2-7
V gene: TRBV7-9
D gene: TRBD2
CDR3 length: 16
clone size: -

CDR3 DNA: TGTGCCAGCAGCCTCTTTGCGGGGTACTATGTTGAGCAGTTCTTC
CDR3 protein: CASSLFAGYYVEQFF
J gene: TRBJ2-1
V gene: TRBV11-2
D gene: -
CDR3 length: 15
clone size: -

CDR3 DNA: TGCGCCAGCAGCTTTAGCAGCCGCTCTGGAAACACCATATATTTT
CDR3 protein: CASSFSSRSGNTIYF
J gene: TRBJ1-3
V gene: TRBV5-1
D gene: -
CDR3 length: 15
clone size: -

CDR3 DNA: TGTGCCAGCTCACCAAAATTAGAACTTCGTAAAGAGACCCAGTACTTC
CDR3 protein: CASSPKLELRKETQYF
J gene: TRBJ2-5
V gene: TRBV18
D gene: -
CDR3 length: 16
clone size: many

CDR3 DNA: TGCGCCAGCAGCGCCGGACTCCTTAACGGGGATACGCAGTATTTT
CDR3 protein: CASSAGLLNGDTQYF
J gene: TRBJ2-3
V gene: TRBV5-1
D gene: -
CDR3 length: 15
clone size: once

CDR3 DNA: TGTGCCAGCAGCCCGGGACTAGCGGGGAGAGGAGAAGAGACCCAGTACTTC
CDR3 protein: CASSPGLAGRGEETQYF
J gene: TRBJ2-5
V gene: TRBV11-2
D gene: TRBD2
CDR3 length: 17
clone size: few

CDR3 DNA: TGCAGTGCTAGAGTCCGCCTAGCGGTTCAAGAGACCCAGTACTTC
CDR3 protein: CSARVRLAVQETQYF
J gene: TRBJ2-5
V gene: TRBV20-1
D gene: TRBD2
CDR3 length: 15
clone size: few

CDR3 DNA: TGTGCCATCAGTGAGCCGACTAGCGGGAGACCCGAGACCCAGTACTTC
CDR3 protein: CAISEPTSGRPETQYF
J gene: TRBJ2-5
V gene: TRBV10-3
D gene: TRBD2
CDR3 length: 16
clone size: -

CDR3 DNA: TGTGCCAGCAGTTCCCGGAGGGGGAACACTGAAGCTTTCTTT
CDR3 protein: CASSSRRGNTEAFF
J gene: TRBJ1-1
V gene: TRBV27
D gene: -
CDR3 length: 14
clone size: few

CDR3 DNA: TGCAGTGCTCCTAAGGGGGGACAAGTTTATACGCAGTATTTT
CDR3 protein: CSAPKGGQVYTQYF
J gene: TRBJ2-3
V gene: TRBV20-1
D gene: -
CDR3 length: 14
clone size: few

CDR3 DNA: TGCGCCAGCAGTCTCTTAAAAGAGACCCAGTACTTC
CDR3 protein: CASSLLKETQYF
J gene: TRBJ2-5
V gene: TRBV5-1
D gene: -
CDR3 length: 12
clone size: few

CDR3 DNA: TGCAGCGTTGGGAGGACGGGAGGAGGTACAGATACGCAGTATTTT
CDR3 protein: CSVGRTGGGTDTQYF
J gene: TRBJ2-3
V gene: TRBV29-1
D gene: TRBD2
CDR3 length: 15
clone size: few

CDR3 DNA: TGTGCCAGCAGTTTATTAGGGCTGCACTACGAGCAGTACTTC
CDR3 protein: CASSLLGLHYEQYF
J gene: TRBJ2-7
V gene: TRBV28
D gene: -
CDR3 length: 14
clone size: -

CDR3 DNA: TGTGCCATCAGTGAGTTGGGCGGTAGCAATCAGCCCCAGCATTTT
CDR3 protein: CAISELGGSNQPQHF
J gene: TRBJ1-5
V gene: TRBV10-3
D gene: -
CDR3 length: 15
clone size: -

CDR3 DNA: TGTGCCACCAGCACAGGGGGCACCGGGGAGCTGTTTTTT
CDR3 protein: CATSTGGTGELFF
J gene: TRBJ2-2
V gene: TRBV15
D gene: TRBD1
CDR3 length: 13
clone size: few

CDR3 DNA: TGTGCCAGCAATACAGGACTCACCTACGAGCAGTACTTC
CDR3 protein: CASNTGLTYEQYF
J gene: TRBJ2-7
V gene: TRBV2
D gene: -
CDR3 length: 13
clone size: many

CDR3 DNA: TGTGCCAGCAGTGAAACGGGGAAGCGGGCTTTCTTT
CDR3 protein: CASSETGKRAFF
J gene: TRBJ1-1
V gene: TRBV2
D gene: -
CDR3 length: 12
clone size: -

CDR3 DNA: TGCAGTGCTAGAGATCGTGGCTGGAGCGGGAGCGGGGAGCTGTTTTTT
CDR3 protein: CSARDRGWSGSGELFF
J gene: TRBJ2-2
V gene: TRBV20-1
D gene: TRBD2
CDR3 length: 16
clone size: few

CDR3 DNA: TGTGCCAGCAGCCAAGAGACTAGCGGGAGTTACGAGCAGTACTTC
CDR3 protein: CASSQETSGSYEQYF
J gene: TRBJ2-7
V gene: TRBV14
D gene: TRBD2
CDR3 length: 15
clone size: many

CDR3 DNA: TGCAGTGCTAGAGATAGCCGGGTCGGCGAGCAGTACTTC
CDR3 protein: CSARDSRVGEQYF
J gene: TRBJ2-7
V gene: TRBV20-1
D gene: -
CDR3 length: 13
clone size: -

CDR3 DNA: TGTGCCAGCAGAGCCGAGACAGGGGGAACCTATAATTCACCCCTCCACTTT
CDR3 protein: CASRAETGGTYNSPLHF
J gene: TRBJ1-6
V gene: TRBV12-3/TRBV12-4
D gene: TRBD1
CDR3 length: 17
clone size: -

CDR3 DNA: TGTGCCAGCAGTTTGGGGGGTCGGGGCGGATACCTACGGGAGCTGTTTTTT
CDR3 protein: CASSLGGRGGYLRELFF
J gene: TRBJ2-2
V gene: TRBV28
D gene: -
CDR3 length: 17
clone size: few

CDR3 DNA: TGTGCCAGCAGTGAAAGTGGGATCGGCACAGATACGCAGTATTTT
CDR3 protein: CASSESGIGTDTQYF
J gene: TRBJ2-3
V gene: TRBV2
D gene: -
CDR3 length: 15
clone size: few

CDR3 DNA: TGCAGTGCTAGAGTAGTAGCGGGAGGACCCACAGATACGCAGTATTTT
CDR3 protein: CSARVVAGGPTDTQYF
J gene: TRBJ2-3
V gene: TRBV20-1
D gene: TRBD2
CDR3 length: 16
clone size: few

CDR3 DNA: TGTGCCAGCAGCCAAAGGGGGGGGACAGATACGCAGTATTTT
CDR3 protein: CASSQRGGTDTQYF
J gene: TRBJ2-3
V gene: TRBV3-1
D gene: -
CDR3 length: 14
clone size: -